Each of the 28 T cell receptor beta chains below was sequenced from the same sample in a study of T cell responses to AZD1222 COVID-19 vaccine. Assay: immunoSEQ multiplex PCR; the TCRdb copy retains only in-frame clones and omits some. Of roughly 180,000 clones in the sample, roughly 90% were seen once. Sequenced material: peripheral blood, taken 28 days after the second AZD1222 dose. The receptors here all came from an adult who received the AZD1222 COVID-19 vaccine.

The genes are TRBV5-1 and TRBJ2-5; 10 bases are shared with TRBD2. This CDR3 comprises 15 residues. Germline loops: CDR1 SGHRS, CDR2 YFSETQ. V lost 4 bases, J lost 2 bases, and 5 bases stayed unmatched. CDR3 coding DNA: TGCGCCAGCAGCATGACTAGCGGGCTACAAGAGACCCAGTACTTC. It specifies CASSMTSGLQETQYF. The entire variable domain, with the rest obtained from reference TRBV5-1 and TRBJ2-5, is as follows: KAGVTQTPRYLIKTRGQQVTLSCSPISGHRSVSWYQQTPGQGLQFLFEYFSETQRNKGNFPGRFSGRQFSNSRSEMNVSTLELGDSALYLCASSMTSGLQETQYFGPGTRLLVL.

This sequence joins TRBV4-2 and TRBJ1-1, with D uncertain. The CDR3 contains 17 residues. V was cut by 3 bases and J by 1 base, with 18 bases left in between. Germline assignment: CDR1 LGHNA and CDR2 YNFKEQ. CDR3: CASSQEGLGRPNTEAFF. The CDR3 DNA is TGTGCCAGCAGCCAGGAAGGTCTAGGAAGACCGAACACTGAAGCTTTCTTT.

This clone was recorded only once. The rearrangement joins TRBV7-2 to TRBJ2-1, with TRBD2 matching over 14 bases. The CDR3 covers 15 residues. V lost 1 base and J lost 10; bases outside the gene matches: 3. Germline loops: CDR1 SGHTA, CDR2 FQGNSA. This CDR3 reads CASSLEGLAGEEQFF. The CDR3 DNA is TGTGCCAGCAGCTTAGAGGGACTAGCGGGAGAGGAGCAGTTCTTC.

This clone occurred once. Written as DNA, the CDR3 is TGTGCCAGCAGTTACCGCGTCGGAGATACGCAGTATTTT. It translates to CASSYRVGDTQYF. J is TRBJ2-3 and V is TRBV6-5; D remains unclear. CDR3 length: 13 residues. Germline V gives CDR1 MNHEY, CDR2 SVGAGI. Trimming cost V 2 bases and J 5 bases, with 8 bases left between them.

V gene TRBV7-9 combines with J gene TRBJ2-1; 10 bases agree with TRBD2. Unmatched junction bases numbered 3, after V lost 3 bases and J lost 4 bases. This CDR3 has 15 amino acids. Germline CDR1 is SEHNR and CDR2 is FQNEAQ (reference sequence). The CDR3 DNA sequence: TGTGCCAGCAGCTTCGGACTAGCGGTATACAATGAGCAGTTCTTC. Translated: CASSFGLAVYNEQFF. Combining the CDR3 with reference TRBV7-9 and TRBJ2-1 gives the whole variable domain DTGVSQNPRHKITKRGQNVTFRCDPISEHNRLYWYRQTLGQGPEFLTYFQNEAQLEKSRLLSDRFSAERPKGSFSTLEIQRTEQGDSAMYLCASSFGLAVYNEQFFGPGTRLTVL.

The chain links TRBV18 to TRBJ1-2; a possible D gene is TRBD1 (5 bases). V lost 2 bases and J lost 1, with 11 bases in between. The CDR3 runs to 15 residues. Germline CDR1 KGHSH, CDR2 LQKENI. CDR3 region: CASSPSGTDNYGYTF. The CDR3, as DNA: TGTGCCAGCTCACCATCCGGGACCGATAACTATGGCTACACCTTC.

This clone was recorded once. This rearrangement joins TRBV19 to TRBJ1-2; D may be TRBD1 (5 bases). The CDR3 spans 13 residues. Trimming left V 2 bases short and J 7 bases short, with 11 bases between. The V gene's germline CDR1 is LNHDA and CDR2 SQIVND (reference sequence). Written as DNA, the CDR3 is TGTGCCAGTAGTATAACCAGGGTTGGTGGCTACACCTTC. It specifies CASSITRVGGYTF.

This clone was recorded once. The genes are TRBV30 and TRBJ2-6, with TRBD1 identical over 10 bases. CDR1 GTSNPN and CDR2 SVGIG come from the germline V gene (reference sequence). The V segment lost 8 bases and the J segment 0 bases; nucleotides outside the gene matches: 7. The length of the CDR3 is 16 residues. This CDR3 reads CAQPTGGLSGANVLTF. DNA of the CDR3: TGTGCCCAACCGACAGGGGGCCTCTCTGGGGCCAACGTCCTGACTTTC.

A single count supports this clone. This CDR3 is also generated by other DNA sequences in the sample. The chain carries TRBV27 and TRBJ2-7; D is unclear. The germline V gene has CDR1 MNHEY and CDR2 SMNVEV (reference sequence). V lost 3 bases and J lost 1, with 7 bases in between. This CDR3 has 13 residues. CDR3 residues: CASSLGQSYEQYF. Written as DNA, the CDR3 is TGTGCCAGCAGTTTGGGCCAGTCCTACGAGCAGTACTTC.

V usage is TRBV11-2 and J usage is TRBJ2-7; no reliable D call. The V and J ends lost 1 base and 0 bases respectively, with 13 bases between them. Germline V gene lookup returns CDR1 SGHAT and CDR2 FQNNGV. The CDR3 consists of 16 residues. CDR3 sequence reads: CASSLVPASVSYEQYF. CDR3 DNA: TGTGCCAGCAGCTTAGTCCCAGCGTCAGTCTCCTACGAGCAGTACTTC.

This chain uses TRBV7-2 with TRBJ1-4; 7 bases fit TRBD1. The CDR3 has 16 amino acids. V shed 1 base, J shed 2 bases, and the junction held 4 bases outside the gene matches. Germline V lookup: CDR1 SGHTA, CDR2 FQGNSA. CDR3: CASSLGQGRTNEKLFF. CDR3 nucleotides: TGTGCCAGCAGCTTAGGACAGGGTAGGACTAATGAAAAACTGTTTTTT.

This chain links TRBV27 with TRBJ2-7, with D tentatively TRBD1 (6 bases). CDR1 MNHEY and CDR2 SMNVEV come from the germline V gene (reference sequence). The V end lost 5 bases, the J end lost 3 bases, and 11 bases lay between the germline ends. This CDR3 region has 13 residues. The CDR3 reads CASSEGEYYEQYF. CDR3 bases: TGTGCCAGCAGTGAGGGGGAATACTACGAGCAGTACTTC.

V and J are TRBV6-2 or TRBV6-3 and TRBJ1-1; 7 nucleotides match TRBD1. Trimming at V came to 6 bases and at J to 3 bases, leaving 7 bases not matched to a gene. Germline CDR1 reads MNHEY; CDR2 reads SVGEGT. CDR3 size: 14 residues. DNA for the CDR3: TGTGCCAGCAGCCGCCCTGGGACAGACACTGAAGCTTTCTTT. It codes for CASSRPGTDTEAFF.

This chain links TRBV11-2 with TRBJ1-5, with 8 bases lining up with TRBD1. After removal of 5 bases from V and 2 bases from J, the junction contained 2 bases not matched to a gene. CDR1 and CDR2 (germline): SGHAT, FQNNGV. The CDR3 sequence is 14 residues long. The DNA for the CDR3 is TGTGCCAGCAGCCTGACAGGGGGCAATCAGCCCCAGCATTTT. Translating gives CASSLTGGNQPQHF.

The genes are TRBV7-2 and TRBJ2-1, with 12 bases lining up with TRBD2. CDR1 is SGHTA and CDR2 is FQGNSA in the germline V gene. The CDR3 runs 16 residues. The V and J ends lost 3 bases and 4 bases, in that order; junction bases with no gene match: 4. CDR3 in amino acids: CASSLGLAGSYNEQFF. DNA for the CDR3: TGTGCCAGCAGCTTGGGACTAGCGGGTTCTTACAATGAGCAGTTCTTC.

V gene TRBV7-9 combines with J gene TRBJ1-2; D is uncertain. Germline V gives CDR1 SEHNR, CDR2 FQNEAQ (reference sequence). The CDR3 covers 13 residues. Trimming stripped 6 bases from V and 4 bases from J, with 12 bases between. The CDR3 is CASRLREGYGYTF. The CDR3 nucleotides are TGTGCCAGCAGGCTCCGGGAAGGCTATGGCTACACCTTC.

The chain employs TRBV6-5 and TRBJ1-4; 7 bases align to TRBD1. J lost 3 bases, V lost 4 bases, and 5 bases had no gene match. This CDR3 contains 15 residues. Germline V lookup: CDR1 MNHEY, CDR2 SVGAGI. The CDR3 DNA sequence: TGTGCCAGCAGTTCCACAGGGGCTTCTAATGAAAAACTGTTTTTT. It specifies CASSSTGASNEKLFF.

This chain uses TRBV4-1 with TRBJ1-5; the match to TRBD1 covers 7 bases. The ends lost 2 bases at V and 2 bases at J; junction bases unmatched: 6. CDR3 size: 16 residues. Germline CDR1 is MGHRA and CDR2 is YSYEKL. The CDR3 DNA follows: TGCGCCAGCAGCCAAAACAGGGGCGAGGGCAATCAGCCCCAGCATTTT. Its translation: CASSQNRGEGNQPQHF.

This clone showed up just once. This CDR3 reads CASSSRGSRGNQPQHF. CDR3 sequence (DNA): TGTGCCAGCAGCTCCCGAGGAAGCAGGGGCAATCAGCCCCAGCATTTT. This rearrangement joins TRBV4-2 to TRBJ1-5; a weak D match, TRBD1 (5 bases). Germline CDR1 is LGHNA and CDR2 is YNFKEQ. V was clipped by 5 bases and J by 2 bases, with 16 bases between them. CDR3 size: 16 residues.

In DNA form, the CDR3 reads TGTGCCAGCAGGGAGACAGGGGGTAAGTACGAGCAGTACTTC. Protein sequence: CASRETGGKYEQYF. The rearrangement links TRBV5-6 to TRBJ2-7; TRBD1 aligns across 9 bases. In germline, CDR1 is SGHDT, CDR2 YYEEEE. CDR3 length: 14 amino acids. Trimming cost V 5 bases and J 4 bases; bases outside gene matches: 7.

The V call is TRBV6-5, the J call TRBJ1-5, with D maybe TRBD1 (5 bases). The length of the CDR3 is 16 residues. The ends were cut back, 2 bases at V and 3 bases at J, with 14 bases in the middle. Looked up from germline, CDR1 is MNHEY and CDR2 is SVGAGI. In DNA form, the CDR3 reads TGTGCCAGCAGTTACAACCAGGGATCGGACAATCAGCCCCAGCATTTT. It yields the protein CASSYNQGSDNQPQHF.

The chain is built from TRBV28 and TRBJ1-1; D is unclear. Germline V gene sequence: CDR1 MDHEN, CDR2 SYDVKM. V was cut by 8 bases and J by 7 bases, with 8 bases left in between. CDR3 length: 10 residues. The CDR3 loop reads CASVSGEAFF. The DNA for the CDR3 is TGTGCCAGCGTGTCAGGTGAAGCTTTCTTT.

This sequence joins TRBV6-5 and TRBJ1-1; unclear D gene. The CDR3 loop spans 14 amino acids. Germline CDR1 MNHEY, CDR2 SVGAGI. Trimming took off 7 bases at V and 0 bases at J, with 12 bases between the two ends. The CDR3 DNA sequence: TGTGCCAGCATGCGTTTGGCGGTGAACACTGAAGCTTTCTTT. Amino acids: CASMRLAVNTEAFF.

The CDR3 DNA reads TGTGCCAGCAGCTCCCGGGGGGAAACCGGGGAGCTGTTTTTT. This gives the protein CASSSRGETGELFF. The chain joins TRBV7-9 to TRBJ2-2, with 7 bases lining up with TRBD2. The germline V gene has CDR1 SEHNR and CDR2 FQNEAQ (reference sequence). J gave up 5 bases and V 4 bases, and 4 bases lay outside the gene matches. This CDR3 contains 14 residues.

In DNA, the CDR3 is TGCAGCGTTCCAGGACAGGGTTTTACCTACGAGCAGTACTTC. Its protein product is CSVPGQGFTYEQYF. This sequence joins TRBV29-1 and TRBJ2-7; 8 nucleotides line up with TRBD1. This CDR3 is 14 amino acids long. Germline lookup yields CDR1 SQVTM and CDR2 ANQGSEA. The V gene end was trimmed by 5 bases and the J gene end by 2 bases; junction bases not matched to a gene: 8.

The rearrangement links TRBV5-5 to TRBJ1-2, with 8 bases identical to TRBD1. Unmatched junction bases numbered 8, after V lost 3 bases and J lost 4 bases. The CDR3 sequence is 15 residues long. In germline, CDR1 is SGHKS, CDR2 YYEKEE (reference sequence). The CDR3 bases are TGTGCCAGCAGCTCCGGACAGGGCACCCCCTATGGCTACACCTTC. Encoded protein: CASSSGQGTPYGYTF.

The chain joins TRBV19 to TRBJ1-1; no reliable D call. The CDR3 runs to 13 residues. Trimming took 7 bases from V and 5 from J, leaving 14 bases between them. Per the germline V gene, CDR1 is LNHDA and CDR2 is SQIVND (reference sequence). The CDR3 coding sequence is TGTGCCAGTAATATGGCTTTGGGGACTGAAGCTTTCTTT. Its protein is CASNMALGTEAFF.

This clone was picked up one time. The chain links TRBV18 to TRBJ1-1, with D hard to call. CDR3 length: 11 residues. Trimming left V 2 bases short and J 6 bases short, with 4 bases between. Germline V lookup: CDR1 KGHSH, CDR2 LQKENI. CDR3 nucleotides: TGTGCCAGCTCACCAGGGGCTGAAGCTTTCTTT. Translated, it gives CASSPGAEAFF.